The 11 T cell receptor beta chains presented below share a single source sample, sequenced in a study of blood T cell repertoires in COVID-19. Clones were read by immunoSEQ multiplex PCR, and TCRdb kept only the in-frame ones, dropping some. The sample gives 150,000 to 200,000 clones, approximately 86% of which show up once; less than 3.5% is in the top ten. Sequencing was performed on peripheral blood. Receptors originate from a man between 70 and 80 years old with acute or convalescent COVID-19.

The chain has TRBV19 and TRBJ2-7; 9 bases map to TRBD1. Germline trimming cut 4 bases from V and 9 bases from J; bases unmatched to any gene: 13. Germline assignment: CDR1 LNHDA and CDR2 SQIVND (reference sequence). The CDR3 extends over 15 amino acids. The CDR3 loop reads CASSNPGQGPSWQYF. The CDR3 region has the DNA TGTGCCAGTAGTAACCCGGGACAGGGCCCCTCCTGGCAGTACTTC.

V and J are TRBV6-6 and TRBJ1-2; 11 bases align to TRBD1. The germline CDR1 and CDR2 sequences are MNHNY and SVGAGI (reference sequence). Trimming removed 2 bases from V and 3 bases from J; junction bases left unmatched: 5. This CDR3 has 16 residues. Written as DNA, the CDR3 is TGTGCCAGCAGTTACAATGGACAGGGGGCAGACTATGGCTACACCTTC. Translated: CASSYNGQGADYGYTF.

This sequence joins TRBV11-1 and TRBJ1-2; 11 bases are shared with TRBD1. CDR3 length: 15 amino acids. J was trimmed by 3 bases and V by 4 bases; bases with no gene match: 4. CDR1 SGHAT and CDR2 FQDESV come from the germline V gene (reference sequence). CDR3 amino acids: CASSSGQGEHYGYTF. CDR3 coding DNA: TGTGCCAGCAGCTCGGGACAGGGGGAACACTATGGCTACACCTTC. The entire variable domain, with the rest obtained from reference TRBV11-1 and TRBJ1-2, is as follows: EAEVAQSPRYKITEKSQAVAFWCDPISGHATLYWYRQILGQGPELLVQFQDESVVDDSQLPKDRFSAERLKGVDSTLKIQPAELGDSAMYLCASSSGQGEHYGYTFGSGTRLTVV.

This clone was counted a few times. The chain combines TRBV5-4 with TRBJ1-2, with TRBD1 matching 9 bases. The ends lost 2 bases at V and 8 bases at J; junction bases unmatched: 7. The CDR3 is made up of 14 amino acids. Per the germline V gene, CDR1 is SGHNT and CDR2 is YYREEE (reference sequence). The CDR3 DNA sequence: TGTGCCAGCAGCTTTCCGGGACAGGGAATCGGCTACACCTTC. Amino acids: CASSFPGQGIGYTF.

V usage is TRBV10-3 and J usage is TRBJ2-3, with 12 bases aligning to TRBD2. V lost 9 bases, J lost 10 bases, and 11 bases stayed unmatched. The CDR3 totals 14 residues. Germline assignment: CDR1 ENHRY and CDR2 SYGVKD. CDR3 sequence: CAIGSSGGGEAQYF. The DNA of the CDR3 is TGTGCCATAGGGTCTAGCGGGGGGGGTGAGGCGCAGTATTTT.

The table lists this clone with a count of one. The chain links TRBV5-1 to TRBJ2-6, with a possible D match to TRBD2 (6 bases). The CDR3 has 17 amino acids. Trimming removed 10 bases from V and 1 base from J, with 21 bases in between. The germline V gene encodes CDR1 SGHRS and CDR2 YFSETQ. The CDR3 nucleotides read TGCGCCGCTGCGGTGGGACCGCTAGCGTCTGGGGCCAACGTCCTGACTTTC. Translation: CAAAVGPLASGANVLTF.

This clone has a single count. The chain uses TRBV27 and TRBJ1-5, with 8 bases fitting TRBD1. This CDR3 region has 14 residues. J gave up 3 bases and V 5 bases, and 3 bases lay outside the gene matches. Germline V gives CDR1 MNHEY, CDR2 SMNVEV (reference sequence). CDR3 protein: CASSGTGYNQPQHF. In nucleotides, the CDR3 is TGTGCCAGCAGTGGGACAGGTTACAATCAGCCCCAGCATTTT.

This clone was counted a single time. V gene TRBV7-9 combines with J gene TRBJ2-2, with a weak D call TRBD1 (5 bases). V lost 3 bases and J 1 base, leaving 9 bases between the germline ends. The CDR3 runs to 15 residues. The germline V gene encodes CDR1 SEHNR and CDR2 FQNEAQ (reference sequence). The CDR3 coding sequence is TGTGCCAGCAGCTTTAGGACACTGAACACCGGGGAGCTGTTTTTT. Amino acid sequence: CASSFRTLNTGELFF.

The chain couples TRBV19 to TRBJ2-1; no reliable D call. This CDR3 has 14 residues. Per the germline V gene, CDR1 is LNHDA and CDR2 is SQIVND (reference sequence). The V end lost 3 bases, the J end lost 0 bases, and 6 bases lay between the germline ends. The CDR3, as DNA: TGTGCCAGTAGTATGATGAGCTCCTACAATGAGCAGTTCTTC. Its protein product is CASSMMSSYNEQFF.

This clone was picked up one time. The chain uses TRBV5-6 and TRBJ1-5; TRBD1 might be the D (5 bases). The CDR3 contains 15 residues. Germline V gives CDR1 SGHDT, CDR2 YYEEEE. V lost 4 bases and J 2 bases, leaving 13 bases between the germline ends. CDR3 protein: CASSRIGAGNQPQHF. The CDR3 DNA reads TGTGCCAGCAGCCGGATTGGGGCGGGCAATCAGCCCCAGCATTTT. Supplemented by reference TRBV5-6 and TRBJ1-5, the full variable domain reads DAGVTQSPTHLIKTRGQQVTLRCSPKSGHDTVSWYQQALGQGPQFIFQYYEEEERQRGNFPDRFSGHQFPNYSSELNVNALLLGDSALYLCASSRIGAGNQPQHFGDGTRLSIL.

This clone was found once. The chain links TRBV28 to TRBJ1-2, with a tentative D call TRBD1 (5 bases). This CDR3 has 12 residues. Trimming left V 7 bases short and J 5 bases short, with 11 bases between. Germline V gene data show CDR1 as MDHEN and CDR2 as SYDVKM. In DNA form, the CDR3 reads TGTGCCAGCACCAAAGACAGATATGGCTACACCTTC. Its translation is CASTKDRYGYTF.